This T cell receptor beta chain is from a study of shared clonotypes between healthy human individuals. Data came from immunoSEQ multiplex PCR; TCRdb stores just in-frame clones and leaves some out. The sample contains a few hundred thousand clones, roughly 78% of which appear only once. The J segment lost 0 bases and the V segment lost 3 bases, leaving 1 base of the junction unmatched. From germline, CDR1 is SGHAT and CDR2 FQNNGV. CDR3 size: 15 residues. Worth noting for this clone: A far larger clone is a single base away, which makes a read error likely.

V is TRBV11-2 and J is TRBJ2-1; 8 nucleotides agree with TRBD2. The sequence derives from a woman aged 40 to 55 in good health. Some clones in this sample may be carry-over from other donors' samples. Sequencing was carried out using PBMCs. In DNA, the CDR3 is TGTGCCAGCAGCTTGAGCGGGAGCTCCTACAATGAGCAGTTCTTC. Amino acids: CASSLSGSSYNEQFF.